Each of the 13 T cell receptor beta chains below was sequenced from the same sample in a study of CD8 T cells in ankylosing spondylitis. TCRdb analysed the 5' RACE reads with MiXCR anew, one entry per CDR3 protein. The data show around 280,000 distinct CDR3 sequences, 15% to 25% seen once. Sequencing input: blood, either unsorted or a sorted T cell fraction (not recorded which). The receptors were sampled from a male donor with ankylosing spondylitis or in good health (not recorded which).

This clonotype has a handful of counts. The CDR3 DNA reads as TGCAGGGGAAAAGGGGGGAACATTCAGTACTTC. Translated: CRGKGGNIQYF. The V and J genes are TRBV20-1 and TRBJ2-4; perhaps D is TRBD1 or TRBD2 (6 bases each). The CDR3 is 11 amino acids. Germline CDR1 and CDR2: DFQATT and SNEGSKA (reference sequence).

J is TRBJ2-4 and V is TRBV20-1; 7 bases fit TRBD1. The CDR3 runs to 15 residues. From germline, CDR1 is DFQATT and CDR2 SNEGSKA (reference sequence). Trimming cost V 2 bases and J 0 bases; bases outside gene matches: 4. CDR3 residues: CSARQGTVAKNIQYF. The CDR3 coding sequence is TGCAGTGCTAGACAGGGGACAGTAGCCAAAAACATTCAGTACTTC.

The V and J genes are TRBV3-1 and TRBJ1-1; the D is unclear. Trimming removed 8 bases at V and 7 bases at J, with 17 bases between. Germline V gives CDR1 LGHDT, CDR2 YNNKEL (reference sequence). The CDR3 has 13 residues. CDR3 DNA: TGTGCCAGCCACAAATTGGGTTCTGGTGAAGCTTTCTTT. It encodes CASHKLGSGEAFF.

In this sample, this clonotype turned up a few times. The CDR3 nucleotides read TGTGCCAGCAGCCCAGGACAGGTCGCTAACTATGGCTACACCTTC. The encoded protein is CASSPGQVANYGYTF. The chain has TRBV6-1 and TRBJ1-2; 7 positions agree with TRBD1. This CDR3 is 15 amino acids long. CDR1 is MNHNS and CDR2 is SASEGT in the germline V gene. J lost 0 bases, V lost 6 bases, and 7 bases had no gene match.

This clonotype was recorded a few times. J is TRBJ1-4 and V is TRBV7-6, with a tentative D call TRBD1 (5 bases). The CDR3 is 14 residues long. Trimming pared 5 bases from V and 7 bases from J, leaving 14 bases between. The germline CDR1 and CDR2 sequences are SGHVS and FNYEAQ. For the CDR3, the DNA is TGTGCCAGCAGCGTAGGGGTGATGAGTGAAAAACTGTTTTTT. Its protein product is CASSVGVMSEKLFF.

This chain uses TRBV7-2 with TRBJ1-2, with 7 positions matching TRBD1. The J segment lost 7 bases and the V segment lost 4 bases, leaving 12 bases of the junction unmatched. Germline loops: CDR1 SGHTA, CDR2 FQGNSA. The CDR3 length is 15 residues. CDR3 nucleotides: TGTGCCAGCAGCTCCGCCCTAGACAGGGTATCTGGCTACACCTTC. Protein product: CASSSALDRVSGYTF.

This clonotype was picked up one time. The V gene is TRBV12-3 or TRBV12-4, the J gene TRBJ2-2, with D tentatively TRBD1 (5 bases). This CDR3 contains 15 residues. Trimming took 7 bases from V and 8 from J, leaving 20 bases between them. The CDR3 nucleotides are TGTGCCAGCACTCCCGGACACAACCGTGGTGGGGAGCTGTTTTTT. It yields the protein CASTPGHNRGGELFF.

The chain couples TRBV6-1 to TRBJ2-1; 8 bases are shared with TRBD1. V shed 7 bases and J 4 bases; nucleotides not matched to a gene: 9. The CDR3 has 15 residues. CDR1 is MNHNS and CDR2 is SASEGT in the germline V gene. As DNA, the CDR3 is TGTGCCAGCACCGATTTGACAGGGGCGTACAATGAGCAGTTCTTC. Translating gives CASTDLTGAYNEQFF.

As concerns this clonotype: This likely comes from a read error, as the CDR3 has no conserved phenylalanine or tryptophan at its end. The chain employs TRBV12-3 or TRBV12-4 and TRBJ2-1; no firm D call. The CDR3 loop spans 13 amino acids. V shed 5 bases and J shed 12 bases, with 17 bases lying between them. CDR3 in amino acids: CASSLLGPRPQFL. CDR3 DNA: TGTGCCAGCAGTCTGCTCGGACCGCGCCCGCAGTTCCTC.

The V and J genes are TRBV12-3 or TRBV12-4 and TRBJ1-2; TRBD1 matches at 11 bases. V gave up 6 bases and J gave up 7 bases; unmatched junction bases: 13. The CDR3 runs 16 residues. CDR3: CASSPRGQGVISGYTF. The CDR3 DNA follows: TGTGCCAGCAGCCCGCGGGGACAGGGGGTTATTAGTGGCTACACCTTC.

Ten or more counts support this clonotype. CDR3 in DNA: TGTGCCAGCTACGTGACTAGCGGGAGTACAGATACGCAGTATTTT. Translating it yields CASYVTSGSTDTQYF. This chain links TRBV27 with TRBJ2-3; 12 bases map to TRBD2. The V segment lost 8 bases and the J segment 3 bases; nucleotides outside the gene matches: 6. This CDR3 spans 15 amino acids. Germline V lookup: CDR1 MNHEY, CDR2 SMNVEV (reference sequence).

The chain recombines TRBV12-3 or TRBV12-4 with TRBJ1-5; TRBD1 matches 9 bases. The CDR3 contains 14 residues. Trimming took 4 bases from V and 6 from J; bases not matched to a gene: 4. CDR3 nucleotides: TGTGCCAGCAGTTCGGGACAGGGATTTCAGCCCCAGCATTTT. Residues: CASSSGQGFQPQHF.

V is TRBV15 and J is TRBJ2-7; D gene ambiguous. Germline V lookup: CDR1 LNHNV, CDR2 YYDKDF (reference sequence). V lost 3 bases and J lost 0, with 9 bases in between. The CDR3 length is 14 residues. The CDR3 sequence: CATSRDRSSYEQYV. CDR3 coding DNA: TGTGCCACCAGCAGGGATAGGAGCTCCTACGAGCAGTACGTC.